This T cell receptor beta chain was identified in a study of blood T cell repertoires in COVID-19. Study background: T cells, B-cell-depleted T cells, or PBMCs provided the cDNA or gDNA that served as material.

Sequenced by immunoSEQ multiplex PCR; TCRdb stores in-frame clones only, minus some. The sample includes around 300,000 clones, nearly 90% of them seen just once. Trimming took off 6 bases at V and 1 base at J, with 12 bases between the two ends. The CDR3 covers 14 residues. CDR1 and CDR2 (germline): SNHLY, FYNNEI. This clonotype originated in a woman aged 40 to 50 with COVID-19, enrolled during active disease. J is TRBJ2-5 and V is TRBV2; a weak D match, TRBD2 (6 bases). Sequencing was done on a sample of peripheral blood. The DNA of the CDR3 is TGTGCCAGCAGGTTCTTTAGCGGCCAAGAGACCCAGTACTTC. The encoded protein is CASRFFSGQETQYF.